This note documents a single T cell receptor (beta chain) sequence. V shed 2 bases, J shed 4 bases, and the junction held 4 bases outside the gene matches. The CDR3 contains 14 residues. Germline-derived CDR1 and CDR2 are GTSNPN and SVGIG (reference sequence). The data belong to a study of T cell responses to AZD1222 COVID-19 vaccine. Assay used: immunoSEQ multiplex PCR; TCRdb lists only in-frame clones, some missing. This sample has over 100,000 clones, with approximately 90% found just once. Sequencing was performed on peripheral blood, taken on day 0 of AZD1222 vaccination. The origin of this receptor is an adult in good health. The V call is TRBV30, the J call TRBJ2-5; 10 bases align to TRBD1. This CDR3 is CAWSPDRGIETQYF. DNA of the CDR3: TGTGCCTGGAGTCCGGACAGGGGGATAGAGACCCAGTACTTC. The full variable domain, rest sourced from reference TRBV30 and TRBJ2-5, is SQTIHQWPATLVQPVGSPLSLECTVEGTSNPNLYWYRQAAGRGLQLLFYSVGIGQISSEVPQNLSASRPQDRQFILSSKKLLLSDSGFYLCAWSPDRGIETQYFGPGTRLLVL.